Listed below are T cell receptor beta chains from one sample, sequenced in a study of shared clonotypes between healthy human individuals. The assay was immunoSEQ multiplex PCR, and TCRdb's table has in-frame clones only and misses some. The table lists tens of thousands of clones, about 65% of them singletons. The sequencing input was memory CD8+ T cells sorted from blood. Receptors were obtained from a man between 25 and 39 years old in good health. Each CDR3 is given with its conserved first and last residue. The D gene is left open where the match is weak. Rows give clone size only sometimes, using once, few, many, or a class for an expanded clone.

>.|.|TRBV2|TRBJ2-3
TGTGCCAGCAGTGACTTAGCCCCAAGCACAGATACGCAGTATTTT
CASSDLAPSTDTQYF
>few|TRBD2|TRBV28|TRBJ2-5
TGTGCCAGCAGTGGTAGCGGGAACCAAGAGACCCAGTACTTC
CASSGSGNQETQYF
>few|TRBD2|TRBV5-1|TRBJ2-1
TGCGCCAGCAGCCTGGTGGCTATAACGCGGGAGAACTCCTACAATGAGCAGTTCTTC
CASSLVAITRENSYNEQFF
>once|.|TRBV11-2|TRBJ2-6
TGTGCCAGCAGCTTAATAGGGCGATACTCTGGGGCCAACGTCCTGACTTTC
CASSLIGRYSGANVLTF
>many|.|TRBV28|TRBJ2-1
TGTGCCAGCAGTCCGGGACACGACAATGAGCAGTTCTTC
CASSPGHDNEQFF
>.|TRBD1|TRBV5-4|TRBJ1-2
TGTGCCAGCAGCACGAAGGAGACAGGGAGATTCTATGGCTACACCTTC
CASSTKETGRFYGYTF
>few|.|TRBV7-6|TRBJ1-3
TGTGCCAGCAGCCCAACAAACAGGGTAAACACCATATATTTT
CASSPTNRVNTIYF
>.|TRBD2|TRBV7-7|TRBJ2-7
TGTGCTAGCAGCTTAGGGTCGGGAGGACCCTACGAGCAGTACTTC
CASSLGSGGPYEQYF
>once|.|TRBV5-8|TRBJ2-7
TGTGCCAGCAGCTTGAGACCGGGGAAGCGAAACCACCGACCTGGCGAGCAGTACTTC
CASSLRPGKRNHRPGEQYF
>once|.|TRBV30|TRBJ2-3
TGTGCCTGGGGCACGGGGGTCTATACGCAGTATTTT
CAWGTGVYTQYF
>many|.|TRBV2|TRBJ2-7
TGTGCCAGACTCGACGGGTCTGGCGAGCAGTACTTC
CARLDGSGEQYF
>few|.|TRBV6-4|TRBJ2-2
TGTGCCAGCACCCTGATTAGTAACACCGGGGAGCTGTTTTTT
CASTLISNTGELFF
>many|TRBD1|TRBV11-3|TRBJ2-7
TGTGCCAGCAGCTTAGAGGGGGACAGCTCCTACGAGCAGTACTTC
CASSLEGDSSYEQYF
>many|.|TRBV29-1|TRBJ1-1
TGCAGCGTTAAACCCGGGAACACTGAAGCTTTCTTT
CSVKPGNTEAFF
>.|.|TRBV2|TRBJ1-2
TGTGCCAGCAGTGACGCAGGGAACTATGGCTACACCTTC
CASSDAGNYGYTF